Listed here are 20 T cell receptor beta chains from one sample, sequenced in a study of somatic mutations in cytotoxic T cells in rheumatoid arthritis. Produced via immunoSEQ multiplex PCR; TCRdb's table is partial and in-frame only. The sample holds about 2,600 clones; approximately 80% are singletons and the top ten take 50%. The source material was CD8+ T cells sorted from blood. The receptor set was obtained from a man in his 60s with rheumatoid arthritis.

V and J are TRBV2 and TRBJ1-1; no reliable D call. V was clipped by 7 bases and J by 3 bases, with 6 bases between them. The germline gives CDR1 SNHLY, CDR2 FYNNEI. The CDR3 runs to 11 residues. The DNA of the CDR3 is TGTGCCAGCAACAGCTACACTGAAGCTTTCTTT. Amino acids: CASNSYTEAFF.

The chain couples TRBV6-4 to TRBJ2-1; D not certain. The V gene's germline CDR1 is MRHNA and CDR2 SNTAGT. V was cut by 4 bases and J by 0 bases, with 10 bases left in between. The CDR3 sequence is 15 residues long. The CDR3 region has the DNA TGTGCCAGCAGTGTTACGGGTGGCTCCTACAATGAGCAGTTCTTC. Its translation is CASSVTGGSYNEQFF.

This clone is labeled as hyperexpanded. The chain uses TRBV4-3 and TRBJ1-5; weak D call: TRBD1 (5 bases). Trimming removed 1 base at V and 4 bases at J, with 11 bases between. This CDR3 is built from 15 residues. CDR1 and CDR2 from the germline V gene are LGHNA and YSLEER. In DNA form, the CDR3 reads TGCGCCAGCAGCCAAGTATTGGCAGGGAATCAGCCCCAGCATTTT. Its protein product is CASSQVLAGNQPQHF.

The chain couples TRBV19 to TRBJ2-5, with D uncertain. V shed 3 bases and J shed 2 bases, with 10 bases lying between them. The germline V gene encodes CDR1 LNHDA and CDR2 SQIVND (reference sequence). The CDR3 totals 14 residues. Written as DNA, the CDR3 is TGTGCCAGTAGTATTACAGCAGTTCAAGAGACCCAGTACTTC. It translates to CASSITAVQETQYF.

The chain carries TRBV28 and TRBJ1-2; D unresolved. This CDR3 contains 11 residues. V dropped 2 bases and J dropped 7 bases, with 5 bases sitting between them. The V gene's germline CDR1 is MDHEN and CDR2 SYDVKM. The CDR3 sequence is CASSLGIGYTF. DNA for the CDR3: TGTGCCAGCAGTTTAGGCATTGGCTACACCTTC.

This chain uses TRBV6-1 with TRBJ2-5; tentatively, D is TRBD2 (5 bases). Trimming left V 1 base short and J 2 bases short, with 8 bases between. Germline CDR1 is MNHNS and CDR2 is SASEGT. This CDR3 contains 14 residues. Here the CDR3 DNA reads TGTGCCAGCAGTGAAGGCCGACTACAAGAGACCCAGTACTTC. Translating gives CASSEGRLQETQYF.

The chain combines TRBV6-5 with TRBJ2-6; TRBD1 agrees at 7 bases. V shed 5 bases and J 4 bases; nucleotides not matched to a gene: 5. CDR3 length: 15 residues. The germline gives CDR1 MNHEY, CDR2 SVGAGI. The CDR3, as DNA: TGTGCCAGCAGTACAACAGGGGCGGGGGCCAACGTCCTGACTTTC. This encodes CASSTTGAGANVLTF.

The rearrangement uses TRBV27 and TRBJ2-3; 10 bases line up with TRBD1. Germline trimming cut 4 bases from V and 3 bases from J; bases unmatched to any gene: 1. From germline, CDR1 is MNHEY and CDR2 SMNVEV (reference sequence). This CDR3 is built from 14 residues. CDR3 nucleotides: TGTGCCAGCAGTTCGGGACAGGGGACAGATACGCAGTATTTT. This encodes CASSSGQGTDTQYF.

The J gene is TRBJ2-3, the V gene TRBV27, with D unresolved. Per the germline V gene, CDR1 is MNHEY and CDR2 is SMNVEV (reference sequence). This CDR3 comprises 13 residues. V shed 2 bases and J shed 0 bases, with 3 bases lying between them. The CDR3 sequence is CASSLLSTDTQYF. Written as DNA, the CDR3 is TGTGCCAGCAGTTTACTTAGCACAGATACGCAGTATTTT.

J is TRBJ2-7 and V is TRBV10-3; TRBD2 matches 9 bases. Per germline, CDR1 ENHRY and CDR2 SYGVKD. This CDR3 spans 15 amino acids. Trimming at V came to 0 bases and at J to 1 base, leaving 1 base not matched to a gene. In nucleotides, the CDR3 is TGTGCCATCAGTGAGTCCCTAGCGGGGTCCTACGAGCAGTACTTC. This translates into CAISESLAGSYEQYF.

In nucleotides, the CDR3 is TGTGCCAGCAGCCCTTACCCAGGGGCAAACACTGAAGCTTTCTTT. Its translation is CASSPYPGANTEAFF. V is TRBV4-2 and J is TRBJ1-1; maybe TRBD1 (6 bases). Trimming left V 4 bases short and J 2 bases short, with 14 bases between. Germline CDR1 and CDR2: LGHNA and YNFKEQ. This CDR3 has 15 amino acids.

V gene TRBV5-1 combines with J gene TRBJ1-4; 7 nucleotides align to TRBD1. This CDR3 has 15 residues. Trimming at V came to 3 bases and at J to 5 bases, leaving 7 bases not matched to a gene. Germline-derived CDR1 and CDR2 are SGHRS and YFSETQ. The CDR3 sequence is CASSYNPGQNEKLFF. Here the CDR3 DNA reads TGCGCCAGCAGCTACAATCCGGGACAGAATGAAAAACTGTTTTTT.

Sample share makes this clone large. The chain carries TRBV19 and TRBJ2-7; D gene ambiguous. The germline gives CDR1 LNHDA, CDR2 SQIVND (reference sequence). The V and J ends lost 5 bases and 0 bases respectively, with 11 bases between them. There are 14 residues in the CDR3. CDR3 residues: CASSLTSTSYEQYF. The DNA of the CDR3 is TGTGCCAGTAGTCTCACTTCAACCTCCTACGAGCAGTACTTC.

The chain couples TRBV18 to TRBJ1-1; 9 positions match TRBD1. The CDR3 spans 15 residues. Germline assignment: CDR1 KGHSH and CDR2 LQKENI. Trimming cost V 4 bases and J 2 bases; bases outside gene matches: 5. CDR3 in DNA: TGTGCCAGCTCACTTCGGGACAGGGCAAACACTGAAGCTTTCTTT. The encoded protein is CASSLRDRANTEAFF.

J is TRBJ2-7 and V is TRBV6-1, with D possibly being TRBD1 (5 bases). CDR3 length equals 14 residues. The germline V gene has CDR1 MNHNS and CDR2 SASEGT. Trimming left V 1 base short and J 1 base short, with 8 bases between. This CDR3 reads CASSEEGDSYEQYF. The CDR3 DNA reads as TGTGCCAGCAGTGAAGAAGGGGATTCCTACGAGCAGTACTTC.

The chain is built from TRBV7-9 and TRBJ2-2; 9 positions match TRBD1. The V gene end was trimmed by 2 bases and the J gene end by 4 bases; junction bases not matched to a gene: 2. CDR1 is SEHNR and CDR2 is FQNEAQ in the germline V gene (reference sequence). CDR3 length equals 15 residues. This chain's CDR3 is CASSLKQGATGELFF. The CDR3 bases are TGTGCCAGCAGCTTAAAACAGGGGGCCACCGGGGAGCTGTTTTTT.

This clone appeared a few times. This chain connects TRBV27 to TRBJ2-2; 8 nucleotides match TRBD2. The germline V gene has CDR1 MNHEY and CDR2 SMNVEV (reference sequence). Trimming removed 0 bases from V and 0 bases from J; junction bases left unmatched: 3. The CDR3 consists of 17 residues. This CDR3 is CASSLSAGLANTGELFF. Written as DNA, the CDR3 is TGTGCCAGCAGTTTATCGGCGGGACTAGCGAACACCGGGGAGCTGTTTTTT.

The V call is TRBV2, the J call TRBJ2-3; maybe TRBD2 (6 bases). This CDR3 comprises 16 residues. Per the germline V gene, CDR1 is SNHLY and CDR2 is FYNNEI. Trimming removed 1 base at V and 2 bases at J, with 13 bases between. The CDR3 region is CASSEGTNLFTDTQYF. In nucleotides, the CDR3 is TGTGCCAGCAGTGAAGGGACTAACCTATTCACAGATACGCAGTATTTT.

In this sample, this clone turned up a few times. The chain is built from TRBV28 and TRBJ2-3; 10 bases line up with TRBD2. CDR1 MDHEN and CDR2 SYDVKM come from the germline V gene. Trimming at V came to 3 bases and at J to 0 bases, leaving 9 bases not matched to a gene. CDR3 length: 18 residues. The CDR3 bases are TGTGCCAGCAGTTTCCCGACTAGCGGGTCAGCTAGCACAGATACGCAGTATTTT. Protein product: CASSFPTSGSASTDTQYF.

The rearrangement uses TRBV6-1 and TRBJ1-4; no clear D. The CDR3 is made up of 15 amino acids. Germline CDR1 reads MNHNS; CDR2 reads SASEGT. The V and J ends lost 3 bases and 2 bases respectively, with 10 bases between them. The CDR3 here is CASSEWPGTNEKLFF. The DNA of the CDR3 is TGTGCCAGCAGTGAGTGGCCCGGGACTAATGAAAAACTGTTTTTT.